These 21 T cell receptor beta chains originate from one sample sequenced in a study of healthy donors' naive CD4 and CD8 T cells. TCR libraries were built from about 520 ng of total RNA by linear amplification. TCRdb ran MiXCR on the reads and lists one entry per CDR3 protein. The table has around 180,000 distinct CDR3 sequences, under 85% seen once. Sequenced: naive CD4+ and CD8+ T cells sorted from blood, pooled from several donors. The origin of the receptors is a pool of human donors in good health; the sample pools cells from several healthy donors.

Note on this clonotype: At one end the junction does not follow the germline gene, possibly because of a read error. The genes are TRBV6-2 or TRBV6-3 and TRBJ1-5; TRBD1 matches at 9 bases. This CDR3 comprises 15 residues. In germline, CDR1 is MNHEY, CDR2 SVGEGT. This CDR3 is CAGSYSGQGYQPQHF. CDR3 nucleotides: TGTGCCGGCAGTTACTCGGGACAGGGATATCAGCCCCAGCATTTT.

The chain's CDR3 is CSVEVALAKNIQYF. In DNA, the CDR3 is TGCAGCGTTGAGGTGGCCCTAGCCAAAAACATTCAGTACTTC. The V and J genes are TRBV29-1 and TRBJ2-4, with unresolved D. The CDR3 totals 14 residues. Germline CDR1 and CDR2: SQVTM and ANQGSEA. The V gene lost 3 bases and the J gene lost 0 bases, with 9 bases spanning the gap.

The CDR3 sequence is CASSVGQLLSYEQYF. CDR3 in DNA: TGTGCCAGCAGTGTAGGACAGCTACTGTCCTACGAGCAGTACTTC. The chain couples TRBV2 to TRBJ2-7; tentative D call: TRBD1 (6 bases). The CDR3 has 15 amino acids. V was cut by 4 bases and J by 1 base, with 14 bases left in between. CDR1 is SNHLY and CDR2 is FYNNEI in the germline V gene.

The chain is built from TRBV5-4 and TRBJ1-2, with TRBD1 matching over 12 bases. CDR3 size: 17 residues. After removal of 5 bases from V and 8 bases from J, the junction contained 16 bases not matched to a gene. Germline V gene data show CDR1 as SGHNT and CDR2 as YYREEE (reference sequence). DNA for the CDR3: TGTGCCAGCAGTGGGATCACGCCGGGACAGGGGGCATCGGGCTACACCTTC. Translation gives CASSGITPGQGASGYTF. Full variable domain (outside the CDR3, taken from reference TRBV5-4 and TRBJ1-2): ETGVTQSPTHLIKTRGQQVTLRCSSQSGHNTVSWYQQALGQGPQFIFQYYREEENGRGNFPPRFSGLQFPNYSSELNVNALELDDSALYLCASSGITPGQGASGYTFGSGTRLTVV.

CDR3 sequence (DNA): TGCAGCGTTGCGGGTTCTGAATCCTATGGCTACACCTTC. Protein product: CSVAGSESYGYTF. The chain combines TRBV29-1 with TRBJ1-2; D is uncertain. The CDR3 is made up of 13 amino acids. Trimming left V 4 bases short and J 4 bases short, with 13 bases between. Germline CDR1 is SQVTM and CDR2 is ANQGSEA.

V usage is TRBV19 and J usage is TRBJ2-2; D may be TRBD1 or TRBD2 (5 bases each). Trimming left V 6 bases short and J 6 bases short, with 20 bases between. Per germline, CDR1 LNHDA and CDR2 SQIVND (reference sequence). The CDR3 is 16 amino acids. The CDR3 reads CASSPWGQGTSGELFF. Here the CDR3 DNA reads TGTGCCAGTAGCCCGTGGGGCCAAGGGACCTCCGGGGAGCTGTTTTTT. Combining the CDR3 with reference TRBV19 and TRBJ2-2 gives the whole variable domain DGGITQSPKYLFRKEGQNVTLSCEQNLNHDAMYWYRQDPGQGLRLIYYSQIVNDFQKGDIAEGYSVSREKKESFPLTVTSAQKNPTAFYLCASSPWGQGTSGELFFGEGSRLTVL.

The chain recombines TRBV2 with TRBJ2-1; D uncertain. Germline V CDR1 and CDR2: SNHLY, FYNNEI. There are 15 residues in the CDR3. Trimming took 8 bases from V and 5 from J, leaving 19 bases between them. In DNA, the CDR3 is TGTGCCAGCGTTACGGCGGCGCAGAGTGACAATGAGCAGTTCTTC. Translated: CASVTAAQSDNEQFF.

This clonotype has just one count. The rearrangement uses TRBV30 and TRBJ2-7; the match to TRBD1 covers 8 bases. The CDR3 is 11 residues long. After removal of 5 bases from V and 5 bases from J, the junction contained 2 bases not matched to a gene. Germline lookup yields CDR1 GTSNPN and CDR2 SVGIG (reference sequence). In DNA, the CDR3 is TGTGCCTGGGACAGGGGCAACGAGCAGTACTTC. Translation gives CAWDRGNEQYF.

As to this clonotype: One end of the junction does not line up with germline, which may come from a read error. The rearrangement uses TRBV18 and TRBJ1-1; 7 positions agree with TRBD1. Germline V gene lookup returns CDR1 KGHSH and CDR2 LQKENI. This CDR3 region has 14 residues. The CDR3 region is CASSPQGEGTEASF. CDR3 DNA sequence: TGTGCCAGCTCACCTCAGGGGGAGGGCACTGAAGCTTCCTTT.

This clonotype was seen a single time. The junction shows a germline mismatch at one end, possibly a read error. The gene calls are TRBV29-1 and TRBJ2-7; 7 nucleotides match TRBD1. This CDR3 is built from 13 residues. CDR1 SQVTM and CDR2 ANQGSEA come from the germline V gene. For the CDR3, the DNA is TGCAGCGTTCAAGACAGGGACTCCTACGAGCAGTACTTC. Residues: CSVQDRDSYEQYF.

The V gene is TRBV12-5, the J gene TRBJ2-1; the D is unclear. This CDR3 is 15 amino acids long. Germline CDR1 LGHNT, CDR2 FRNRAP. Here the CDR3 DNA reads TGTGCCAGCACCTCGTGGCAGTACCTTTACAATGAGCAGTTCTTC. It is translated as CASTSWQYLYNEQFF.

As for this clonotype: A read error may produce the germline difference seen at one junction end. The chain uses TRBV15 and TRBJ2-3; D call uncertain. Germline V gene sequence: CDR1 LNHNV, CDR2 YYDKDF (reference sequence). The CDR3 loop spans 15 amino acids. Here the CDR3 reads CVTSRDQRGTDTQYF. CDR3 sequence (DNA): TGTGTCACCAGCAGAGATCAAAGGGGCACAGATACGCAGTATTTT.

The chain recombines TRBV30 with TRBJ2-7; 7 nucleotides align to TRBD1. Germline V gene sequence: CDR1 GTSNPN, CDR2 SVGIG (reference sequence). The length of the CDR3 is 15 residues. J lost 3 bases, V lost 2 bases, and 10 bases had no gene match. The CDR3, as DNA: TGTGCCTGGAGTCTTGACAGGGCGCGGTACTACGAGCAGTACTTC. Its translation: CAWSLDRARYYEQYF. The full variable domain, rest sourced from reference TRBV30 and TRBJ2-7, is SQTIHQWPATLVQPVGSPLSLECTVEGTSNPNLYWYRQAAGRGLQLLFYSVGIGQISSEVPQNLSASRPQDRQFILSSKKLLLSDSGFYLCAWSLDRARYYEQYFGPGTRLTVT.

The chain recombines TRBV19 with TRBJ2-2; 11 bases are a match to TRBD2. J was trimmed by 4 bases and V by 5 bases; bases with no gene match: 3. Germline V gene data show CDR1 as LNHDA and CDR2 as SQIVND (reference sequence). The CDR3 covers 15 residues. CDR3 amino acids: CASSLGLAGTGELFF. CDR3 nucleotide sequence: TGTGCCAGTAGTTTAGGACTAGCGGGCACCGGGGAGCTGTTTTTT.

The chain employs TRBV18 and TRBJ2-3; D ambiguous. V was pared by 5 bases and J by 2 bases, with 8 bases between. CDR3 size: 13 residues. Germline V gene lookup returns CDR1 KGHSH and CDR2 LQKENI. The CDR3 nucleotides are TGTGCCAGCTCAGAAGACTCCACAGATACGCAGTATTTT. Protein product: CASSEDSTDTQYF.

The chain employs TRBV19 and TRBJ2-7; 12 nucleotides match TRBD1. CDR3 length: 16 amino acids. The V and J ends lost 5 bases and 4 bases, in that order; junction bases with no gene match: 9. CDR1 and CDR2 from the germline V gene are LNHDA and SQIVND (reference sequence). The CDR3: CASSATGTGGAYEQYF. The CDR3 DNA sequence: TGTGCCAGTAGTGCCACCGGGACAGGGGGCGCATACGAGCAGTACTTC.

The chain combines TRBV30 with TRBJ2-7; D is perhaps TRBD1 (6 bases). V was shortened by 2 bases and J by 3 bases, with 11 bases between the two germline ends. The germline CDR1 and CDR2 sequences are GTSNPN and SVGIG (reference sequence). The CDR3 has 13 residues. The CDR3 sequence is CAWSLQGGYEQYF. CDR3 bases: TGTGCCTGGAGTTTACAGGGTGGCTACGAGCAGTACTTC.

The table lists this clonotype with a few counts. J is TRBJ1-5 and V is TRBV29-1, with 9 positions matching TRBD1. The length of the CDR3 is 14 residues. Germline values: CDR1 SQVTM, CDR2 ANQGSEA. Trimming removed 5 bases from V and 1 base from J; junction bases left unmatched: 3. The DNA of the CDR3 is TGCAGCGTTTCCGGGACAGGGAGCAATCAGCCCCAGCATTTT. This encodes CSVSGTGSNQPQHF.

This clonotype came up a few times. This chain uses TRBV15 with TRBJ2-7, with 9 positions matching TRBD1. The germline CDR1 and CDR2 sequences are LNHNV and YYDKDF (reference sequence). CDR3 length: 15 amino acids. V lost 3 bases and J lost 4; bases outside the gene matches: 7. The CDR3 nucleotides read TGTGCCACCAGCAGCCCGGGACAGGGCATTTACGAGCAGTACTTC. Translating gives CATSSPGQGIYEQYF.

The chain recombines TRBV29-1 with TRBJ2-1; tentatively, D is TRBD1 (5 bases). V was pared by 3 bases and J by 5 bases, with 17 bases between. This CDR3 contains 15 residues. Germline CDR1 and CDR2: SQVTM and ANQGSEA. In nucleotides, the CDR3 is TGCAGCGTTGAGGGGCCGACCATCCGGGACAATGAGCAGTTCTTC. It codes for CSVEGPTIRDNEQFF.

The chain is built from TRBV20-1 and TRBJ1-1; the match to TRBD1 covers 9 bases. V gave up 6 bases and J gave up 3 bases; unmatched junction bases: 11. This CDR3 comprises 15 residues. Germline lookup yields CDR1 DFQATT and CDR2 SNEGSKA (reference sequence). The CDR3 loop reads CSAMKPRTGDTEAFF. The CDR3 nucleotides read TGCAGTGCCATGAAACCTCGGACAGGGGACACTGAAGCTTTCTTT.